What follows describes a single T cell receptor (beta chain). This clone was seen a handful of times. The antigen this receptor binds is unknown. No base quality information exists; no much larger clone differs at one position. After approximately 11 days of culture, CD4+ T cells were isolated with the EasySep CD4+ T cell isolation kit. The absence of prior SARS-CoV-2 infection in healthy vaccine recipients was confirmed by negative nucleocapsid antibodies before and after vaccination. Half of the culture medium was replaced with fresh IL-2-containing medium on days 3 and 7. Each peptide stimulation condition was cultured in triplicate wells unless otherwise noted. Using Ficoll-Paque Plus gradient centrifugation, PBMC were separated from whole blood and then either used fresh or cryopreserved at -140C. Genomic DNA was extracted from cultured CD4+ T cells with the QIAamp micro DNA kit. Library generation was performed with the immunoSEQ multiplex PCR assay. DNA from the cultured, isolated CD4+ T cells was subjected to TCR beta CDR3 sequencing. As for the original processing: Non-productive TCR sequences were discarded, and reads were trimmed to the CDR3 region, with only CDR3s of 7 or more amino acids retained. The MANAFEST web app was used to identify antigen-specific clonotypes by comparing expansion in peptide wells with expansion in reference cultures. To count as positive, a clone had to show expansion at FDR<0.05 compared with the reference and with all other wells, an odds ratio above 5, and a frequency above 0.1% in two replicate wells. Clonotypes significantly expanded in SARS-CoV-2 spike wells and in at least one common cold coronavirus spike condition were defined as cross-reactive. Using the stringdist R package, CDR3 similarity was measured by Levenshtein distance, and unrooted trees were constructed with ape in R 3.6.1. TCRdb stores this immuneACCESS table with in-frame sequences only. Part of the clones is absent; in the studies checked, under half of the shortfall reflects unresolved V genes, and no reason is known for the rest. The V and J calls and clone size come from that table; D and trimming were worked out from the DNA. The sample contains about 37,000 clones, approximately 74% of them found a single time. The ten top clones hold 2.5% to 3.5% of the sample.

The data derive from a study of vaccination effects on CD4 cells after COVID-19 (dated by TCRdb to 2021 to 2024). About the investigation overall: The ViraFEST assay stimulated PBMC with viral peptide pools and then used TCR sequencing to identify antigen-specific CD4+ T cell clonotypes by expansion. Cultures from other donors in the study were sequenced with the Oncomine TCR Beta short-read assay on an Illumina iSeq 100. Altogether, roughly 10 COVID-19 convalescent patients and 4 SARS-CoV-2-naive healthy vaccine recipients made up the full study. Each well held around 2 million PBMC cultured in IMDM containing approximately 5.3% human AB serum, 9.5 to 10 IU/ml IL-2 and gentamicin, along with roughly 10 ug/ml peptides. In both COVID-19 convalescent patients and infection-naive vaccine recipients, the study compared SARS-CoV-2 spike-specific CD4+ TCR repertoires from before mRNA vaccination with those from after it. Participants received two doses of either the BNT162b2 or the mRNA-1273 mRNA SARS-CoV-2 vaccine. The full study reports these points: Among healthy vaccine recipients, nearly all vaccine-induced clones were SARS-CoV-2 mono-reactive, and only 1 of 255 was cross-reactive with common cold coronaviruses. At late post-vaccination timepoints, both infection-induced and vaccine-induced clones showed marked clonal contraction, consistent with waning T cell responses. Limitations of the study were the small number of convalescent patients and the absence of early post-infection timepoints.

The source of this sequence is a human donor who received a COVID-19 vaccine. Sequences were derived from CD4+ T cells from PBMCs cultured without peptide, sampled before COVID-19 vaccination.

Read as DNA, the sequence is TGTGCCATCAGTGAAGGCAGGGGGTTTGAGACGGACACTGAAGCTTTCTTT. It codes for CAISEGRGFETDTEAFF. The rearranged segments are TRBV10-3 and TRBJ1-1, with TRBD1 identical over 7 junction bases. From V the trimming removes 3 bases and from J it removes 3 bases, while the gene matches leave 13 bases of the junction unaccounted for. From the germline V gene, CDR1 is ENHRY and CDR2 is SYGVKD. Including cysteine and phenylalanine, the CDR3 has 17 amino acids. The entry retains the CDR3 DNA only, 51 bases that are in frame from base 1.